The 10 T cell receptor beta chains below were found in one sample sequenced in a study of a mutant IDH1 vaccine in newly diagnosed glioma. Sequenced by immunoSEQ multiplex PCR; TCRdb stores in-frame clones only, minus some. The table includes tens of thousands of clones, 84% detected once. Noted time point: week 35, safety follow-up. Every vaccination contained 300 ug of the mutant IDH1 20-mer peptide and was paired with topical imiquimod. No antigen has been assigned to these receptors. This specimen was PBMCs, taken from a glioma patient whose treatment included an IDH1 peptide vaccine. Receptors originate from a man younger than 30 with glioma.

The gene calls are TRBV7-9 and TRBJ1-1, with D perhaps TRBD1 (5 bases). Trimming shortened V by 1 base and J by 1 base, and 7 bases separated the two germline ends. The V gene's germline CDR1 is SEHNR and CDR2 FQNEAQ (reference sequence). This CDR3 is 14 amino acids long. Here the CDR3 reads CASSLEGRNTEAFF. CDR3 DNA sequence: TGTGCCAGCAGCTTAGAGGGGAGGAACACTGAAGCTTTCTTT.

CDR3 bases: TGTGCCAGCAGCCTACCGGGGGGGGAAGCTTTCTTT. Its translation: CASSLPGGEAFF. This rearrangement joins TRBV7-2 to TRBJ1-1, with D possibly matching TRBD1 (5 bases). Germline lookup yields CDR1 SGHTA and CDR2 FQGNSA. The CDR3 is made up of 12 amino acids. V was cut by 5 bases and J by 8 bases, with 12 bases left in between. Using reference TRBV7-2 and TRBJ1-1 for the parts outside the CDR3, the full variable domain is GAGVSQSPSNKVTEKGKDVELRCDPISGHTALYWYRQSLGQGLEFLIYFQGNSAPDKSGLPSDRFSAERTGGSVSTLTIQRTQQEDSAVYLCASSLPGGEAFFGQGTRLTVV.

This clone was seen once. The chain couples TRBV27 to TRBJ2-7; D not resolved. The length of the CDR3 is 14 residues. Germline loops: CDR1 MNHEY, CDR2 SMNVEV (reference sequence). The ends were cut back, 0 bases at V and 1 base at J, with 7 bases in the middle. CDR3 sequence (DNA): TGTGCCAGCAGTTTATCGGTACTATCCTACGAGCAGTACTTC. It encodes CASSLSVLSYEQYF.

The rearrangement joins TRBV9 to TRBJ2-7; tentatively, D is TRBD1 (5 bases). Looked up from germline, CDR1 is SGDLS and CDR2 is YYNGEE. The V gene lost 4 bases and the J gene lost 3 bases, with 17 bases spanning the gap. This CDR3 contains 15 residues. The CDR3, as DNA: TGTGCCAGCAGCCCTCGACAGCTTGGCGGCTACGAGCAGTACTTC. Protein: CASSPRQLGGYEQYF.

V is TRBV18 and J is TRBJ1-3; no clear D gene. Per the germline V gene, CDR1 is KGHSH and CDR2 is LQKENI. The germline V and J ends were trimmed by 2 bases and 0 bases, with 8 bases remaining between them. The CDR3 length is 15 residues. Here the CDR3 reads CASSPTVSSGNTIYF. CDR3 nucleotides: TGTGCCAGCTCACCAACAGTCTCCTCTGGAAACACCATATATTTT. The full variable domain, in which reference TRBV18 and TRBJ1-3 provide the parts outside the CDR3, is NAGVMQNPRHLVRRRGQEARLRCSPMKGHSHVYWYRQLPEEGLKFMVYLQKENIIDESGMPKERFSAEFPKEGPSILRIQQVVRGDSAAYFCASSPTVSSGNTIYFGEGSWLTVV.

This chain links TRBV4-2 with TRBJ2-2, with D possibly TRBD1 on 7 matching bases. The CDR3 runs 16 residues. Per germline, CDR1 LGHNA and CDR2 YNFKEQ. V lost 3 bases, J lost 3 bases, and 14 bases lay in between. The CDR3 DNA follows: TGTGCCAGCAGCCAGCTGGAGGGGGCTGACACCGGGGAGCTGTTTTTT. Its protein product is CASSQLEGADTGELFF.

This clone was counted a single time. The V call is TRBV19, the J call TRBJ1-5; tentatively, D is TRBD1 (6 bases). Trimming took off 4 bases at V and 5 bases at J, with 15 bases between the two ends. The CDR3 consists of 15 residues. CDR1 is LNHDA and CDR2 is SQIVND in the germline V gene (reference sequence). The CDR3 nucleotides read TGTGCCAGTAGTACATATAACGGGGGGCATCAGCCCCAGCATTTT. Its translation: CASSTYNGGHQPQHF.

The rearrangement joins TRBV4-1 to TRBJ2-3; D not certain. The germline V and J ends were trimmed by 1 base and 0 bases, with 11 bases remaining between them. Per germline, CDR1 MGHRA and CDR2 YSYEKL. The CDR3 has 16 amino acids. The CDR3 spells CASSQGNYLSTDTQYF. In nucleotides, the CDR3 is TGCGCCAGCAGCCAAGGGAATTACCTTAGCACAGATACGCAGTATTTT.

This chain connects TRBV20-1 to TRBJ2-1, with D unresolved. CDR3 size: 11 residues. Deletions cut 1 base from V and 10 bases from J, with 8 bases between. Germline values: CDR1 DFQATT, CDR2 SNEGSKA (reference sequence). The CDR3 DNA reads TGCAGTGCTAGAGGGGTTTTCGAGCAGTTCTTC. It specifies CSARGVFEQFF.

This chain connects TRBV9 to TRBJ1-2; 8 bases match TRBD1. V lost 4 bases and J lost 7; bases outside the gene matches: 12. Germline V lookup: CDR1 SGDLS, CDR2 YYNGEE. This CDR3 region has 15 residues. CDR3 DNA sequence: TGTGCCAGCAGCCCTCTGGCACAGGGGGTAGGTGGCTACACCTTC. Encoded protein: CASSPLAQGVGGYTF.